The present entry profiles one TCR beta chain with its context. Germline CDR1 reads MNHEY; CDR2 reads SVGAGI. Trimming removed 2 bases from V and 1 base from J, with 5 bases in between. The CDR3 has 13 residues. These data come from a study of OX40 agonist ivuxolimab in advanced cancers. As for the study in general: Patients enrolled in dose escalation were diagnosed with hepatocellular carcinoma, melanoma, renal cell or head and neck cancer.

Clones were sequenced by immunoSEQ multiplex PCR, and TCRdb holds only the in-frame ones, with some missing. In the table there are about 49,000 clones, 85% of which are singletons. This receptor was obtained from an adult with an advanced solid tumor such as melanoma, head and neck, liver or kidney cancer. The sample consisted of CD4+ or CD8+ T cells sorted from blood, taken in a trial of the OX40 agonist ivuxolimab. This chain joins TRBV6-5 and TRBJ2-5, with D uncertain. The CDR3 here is CASSYRVQETQYF. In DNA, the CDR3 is TGTGCCAGCAGTTACAGGGTCCAAGAGACCCAGTACTTC.